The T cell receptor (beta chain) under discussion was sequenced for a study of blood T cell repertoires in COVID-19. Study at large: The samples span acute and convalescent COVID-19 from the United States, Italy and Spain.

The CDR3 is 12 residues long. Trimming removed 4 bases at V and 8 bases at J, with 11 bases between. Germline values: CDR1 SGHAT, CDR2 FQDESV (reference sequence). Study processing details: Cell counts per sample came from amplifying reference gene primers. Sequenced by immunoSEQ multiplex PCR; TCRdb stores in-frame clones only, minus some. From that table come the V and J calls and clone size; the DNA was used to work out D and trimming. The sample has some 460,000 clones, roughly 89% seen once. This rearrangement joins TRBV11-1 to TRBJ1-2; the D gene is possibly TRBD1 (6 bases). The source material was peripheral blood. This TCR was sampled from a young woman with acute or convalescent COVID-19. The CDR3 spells CASSSRDIGYTF. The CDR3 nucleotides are TGTGCCAGCAGCTCCCGGGACATAGGCTACACCTTC.